Given below is one T cell receptor (beta chain) in context. As yet, its antigen is unknown. Using immunoSEQ multiplex PCR, the repertoire was profiled, and TCRdb retains in-frame clones only, with some absent. Seen here are 150,000 to 180,000 clones, approximately 86% observed once, and the top ten hold 20% to 25%. Looked up from germline, CDR1 is LNHNV and CDR2 is YYDKDF (reference sequence). The CDR3 spans 20 residues. The V gene end was trimmed by 3 bases and the J gene end by 4 bases; junction bases not matched to a gene: 12. The entry originates in a study of cytomegalovirus exposure and HLA in healthy donors. Study-wide results and limits: The study found most TCR sequences rare, yet found some public TCRs in many donors. Using the classifier, cytomegalovirus status was reportedly diagnosed with high specificity and sensitivity. The study flagged about 160 TCR beta chains as cytomegalovirus-associated.

This TCR derives from a man between 18 and 29 years old in good health and CMV-seropositive. J is TRBJ2-1 and V is TRBV15; 16 positions agree with TRBD2. Sequencing was carried out using PBMCs. The CDR3 region has the DNA TGTGCCACCAGCAGGGGTCCGGGACTAGCGGGAGGGGGAGGTTACAATGAGCAGTTCTTC. Protein product: CATSRGPGLAGGGGYNEQFF. Using reference TRBV15 and TRBJ2-1 for the parts outside the CDR3, the full variable domain is DAMVIQNPRYQVTQFGKPVTLSCSQTLNHNVMYWYQQKSSQAPKLLFHYYDKDFNNEADTPDNFQSRRPNTSFCFLDIRSPGLGDTAMYLCATSRGPGLAGGGGYNEQFFGPGTRLTVL.